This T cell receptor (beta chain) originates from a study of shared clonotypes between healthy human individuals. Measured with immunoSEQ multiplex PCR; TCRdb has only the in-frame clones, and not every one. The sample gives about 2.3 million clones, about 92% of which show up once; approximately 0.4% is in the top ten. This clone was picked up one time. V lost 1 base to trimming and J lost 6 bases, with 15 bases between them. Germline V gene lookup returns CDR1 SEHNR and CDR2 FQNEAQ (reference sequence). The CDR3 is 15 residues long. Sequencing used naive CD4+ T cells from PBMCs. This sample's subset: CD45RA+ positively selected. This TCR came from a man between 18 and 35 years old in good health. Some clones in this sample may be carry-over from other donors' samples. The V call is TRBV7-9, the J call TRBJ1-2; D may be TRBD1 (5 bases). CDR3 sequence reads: CASSLGAGRGDGYTF. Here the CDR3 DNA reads TGTGCCAGCAGCTTAGGAGCTGGGAGGGGCGATGGCTACACCTTC.